Below, one T cell receptor (beta chain) is given with its context. What it binds is not known. The sample originates from a study of CD8+ T cells in alopecia areata. Study-wide findings and caveats: Higher clonality was seen in lesional scalp than in normal scalp, especially in alopecia totalis/universalis.

Following RNA extraction, reverse transcription yielded cDNA that acted as the sequencing template. Some clones are missing from TCRdb's copy, which holds only in-frame ones; the method was immunoSEQ multiplex PCR. The sample lists some 150,000 clones, around 83% occurring once. Treatment of the sample: oral pan-JAK inhibitor, 5-10 mg twice daily. CDR1 SGHNT and CDR2 YYREEE come from the germline V gene (reference sequence). V dropped 4 bases and J dropped 6 bases, with 17 bases sitting between them. This CDR3 region has 14 residues. This chain joins TRBV5-4 and TRBJ2-7; D unclear. The sequencing here drew on CD8+ T cells sorted from blood, taken at week 4, from a patient treated with tofacitinib. The clonotype comes from a human donor with alopecia areata. The CDR3 sequence: CASSEGYPPPEQYF. For the CDR3, the DNA is TGTGCCAGCAGCGAAGGTTATCCTCCCCCCGAGCAGTACTTC.